These 28 T cell receptor beta chains originate from one sample sequenced in a study of T cell responses to AZD1222 COVID-19 vaccine. Some clones are missing from TCRdb's copy, which holds only in-frame ones; the method was immunoSEQ multiplex PCR. The sample consists of under 200,000 clones, around 92% of them appearing once. The material was peripheral blood, obtained on day 0 of AZD1222 vaccination. The receptors were gathered from an adult in good health.

This chain uses TRBV2 with TRBJ2-3, with 9 bases matching TRBD2. Per the germline V gene, CDR1 is SNHLY and CDR2 is FYNNEI. This CDR3 comprises 16 residues. The trim removed 2 bases at V and 4 bases at J, leaving 7 bases unmatched. The CDR3 reads CASSEMLAGIPDTQYF. For the CDR3, the DNA is TGTGCCAGCAGTGAAATGCTAGCGGGGATTCCAGATACGCAGTATTTT.

This chain joins TRBV11-3 and TRBJ2-3, with 10 bases fitting TRBD2. Germline V gene sequence: CDR1 SGHNT, CDR2 YENEEA. The CDR3 has 20 amino acids. Trimming took 1 base from V and 4 from J; bases not matched to a gene: 17. CDR3 coding DNA: TGTGCCAGCAGCTTAGGTTTATCGCTAGCGGGGGTCCGCGGGCCAGATACGCAGTATTTT. It is translated as CASSLGLSLAGVRGPDTQYF.

The chain joins TRBV7-3 to TRBJ2-3; 12 bases are shared with TRBD2. The junction had 5 bases not matched to a gene; V was cut back by 5 bases and J by 11 bases. From germline, CDR1 is SGHTA and CDR2 FQGTGA. The length of the CDR3 is 13 residues. The CDR3 is CASSPRTSGEQYF. The DNA of the CDR3 is TGTGCCAGCAGCCCCAGGACTAGCGGGGAGCAGTATTTT.

The chain joins TRBV2 to TRBJ2-7; tentatively, D is TRBD2 (5 bases). Germline V CDR1 and CDR2: SNHLY, FYNNEI. V dropped 7 bases and J dropped 7 bases, with 8 bases sitting between them. The CDR3 spans 10 residues. DNA of the CDR3: TGTGCCAGCATCGCGGGTGAGCAGTACTTC. The encoded protein is CASIAGEQYF.

Only one count was recorded for this clone. The chain uses TRBV7-9 and TRBJ1-3, with a weak D call TRBD1 (5 bases). CDR3 length equals 15 residues. The germline V gene encodes CDR1 SEHNR and CDR2 FQNEAQ (reference sequence). V was cut by 5 bases and J by 1 base, with 12 bases left in between. CDR3 nucleotides: TGTGCCAGCAGCCAAAGACAGTTATCTGGAAACACCATATATTTT. It translates to CASSQRQLSGNTIYF.

The rearrangement uses TRBV5-1 and TRBJ2-4; 9 bases agree with TRBD1. J lost 7 bases, V lost 4 bases, and 12 bases had no gene match. This CDR3 comprises 16 residues. The germline gives CDR1 SGHRS, CDR2 YFSETQ. CDR3 DNA sequence: TGCGCCAGCAGCCGGGACAGGGCTCAGTCTTTGAACATTCAGTACTTC. Encoded protein: CASSRDRAQSLNIQYF.

This chain links TRBV3-1 (or the pseudogene TRBV3-2) with TRBJ1-5; D call uncertain. The germline gives CDR1 LGHDT, CDR2 YNNKEL (reference sequence). The CDR3 loop spans 13 amino acids. V was shortened by 1 base and J by 7 bases, with 8 bases between the two germline ends. Here the CDR3 DNA reads TGTGCCAGCAGCCAAGGACTAAGGCAGCCCCAGCATTTT. Residues: CASSQGLRQPQHF.

The V gene is TRBV6-5, the J gene TRBJ1-1; D might be TRBD1 (5 bases). The CDR3 is 15 amino acids. Germline V gene sequence: CDR1 MNHEY, CDR2 SVGAGI. Trimming removed 5 bases from V and 0 bases from J, with 13 bases in between. CDR3: CASSPRGEMNTEAFF. DNA of the CDR3: TGTGCCAGCAGTCCCCGGGGGGAGATGAACACTGAAGCTTTCTTT.

The chain carries TRBV9 and TRBJ2-3; the D gene is possibly TRBD1 (5 bases). Germline lookup yields CDR1 SGDLS and CDR2 YYNGEE. The ends were cut back, 1 base at V and 0 bases at J, with 9 bases in the middle. This CDR3 region has 15 residues. As DNA, the CDR3 is TGTGCCAGCAGCGTACGGACAAGTAGCACAGATACGCAGTATTTT. The encoded protein is CASSVRTSSTDTQYF.

The chain combines TRBV7-2 with TRBJ1-5; D not certain. Germline V lookup: CDR1 SGHTA, CDR2 FQGNSA. This CDR3 has 13 residues. Trimming cost V 1 base and J 6 bases, with 7 bases left between them. The CDR3: CASSLEGSQPQHF. The CDR3 nucleotides read TGTGCCAGCAGCTTAGAAGGTTCTCAGCCCCAGCATTTT.

This chain joins TRBV11-2 and TRBJ2-7, with D perhaps matching TRBD2 (5 bases). V was pared by 5 bases and J by 0 bases, with 17 bases between. The CDR3 is 16 amino acids. Germline V gives CDR1 SGHAT, CDR2 FQNNGV. The CDR3 region is CASSDDRENFSYEQYF. The CDR3 DNA follows: TGTGCCAGCAGCGATGACCGGGAAAACTTCTCCTACGAGCAGTACTTC.

This chain links TRBV27 with TRBJ2-7; 11 bases match TRBD1. V lost 2 bases to trimming and J lost 7 bases; unmatched junction nucleotides: 7. The CDR3 covers 15 residues. CDR1 and CDR2 from the germline V gene are MNHEY and SMNVEV (reference sequence). The CDR3 protein is CASSLARTGGREQYF. In DNA form, the CDR3 reads TGTGCCAGCAGTTTAGCCCGGACAGGGGGCAGGGAGCAGTACTTC.

The rearrangement joins TRBV5-1 to TRBJ2-1; 8 bases match TRBD2. The V segment lost 2 bases and the J segment 8 bases; nucleotides outside the gene matches: 6. Germline CDR1 and CDR2: SGHRS and YFSETQ. The CDR3 runs 14 residues. CDR3 loop: CASSLPGGLDEQFF. Written as DNA, the CDR3 is TGCGCCAGCAGCTTACCGGGGGGGCTTGATGAGCAGTTCTTC.

The chain recombines TRBV9 with TRBJ2-3; D is undetermined. Trimming removed 0 bases at V and 1 base at J, with 12 bases between. CDR1 and CDR2 (germline): SGDLS, YYNGEE. The CDR3 covers 16 residues. The CDR3 sequence: CASSVATAARTDTQYF. CDR3 sequence (DNA): TGTGCCAGCAGCGTAGCTACGGCGGCACGCACAGATACGCAGTATTTT.

This sequence joins TRBV6-5 and TRBJ2-7; D is undetermined. CDR3 length equals 12 residues. From germline, CDR1 is MNHEY and CDR2 SVGAGI. Trimming shortened V by 8 bases and J by 3 bases, and 11 bases separated the two germline ends. CDR3 protein: CASGPTDYEQYF. Here the CDR3 DNA reads TGTGCCAGCGGTCCGACCGACTACGAGCAGTACTTC.

V gene TRBV5-8 combines with J gene TRBJ1-1, with a possible D match to TRBD1 (6 bases). The germline V and J ends were trimmed by 4 bases and 4 bases, with 11 bases remaining between them. The CDR3 is 13 amino acids. In germline, CDR1 is SGHTS, CDR2 YDEGEE. CDR3 coding DNA: TGTGCCAGCAGCCGGAACAGGGTCACTGAAGCTTTCTTT. Its protein is CASSRNRVTEAFF.

The CDR3: CASTSGTTNEKLFF. The CDR3 bases are TGTGCCAGCACATCCGGGACGACTAATGAAAAACTGTTTTTT. The gene calls are TRBV6-5 and TRBJ1-4; TRBD1 is a possible D gene (5 bases). Germline V gene data show CDR1 as MNHEY and CDR2 as SVGAGI. Trimming removed 7 bases at V and 2 bases at J, with 11 bases between. The CDR3 has 14 residues.

This rearrangement joins TRBV6-5 to TRBJ1-1; TRBD1 agrees at 7 bases. The germline CDR1 and CDR2 sequences are MNHEY and SVGAGI. The junction had 4 bases not matched to a gene; V was cut back by 7 bases and J by 2 bases. The CDR3 is 13 residues long. CDR3 DNA sequence: TGTGCCAGCACACGACAGGGAAACACTGAAGCTTTCTTT. This sequence encodes CASTRQGNTEAFF.

CDR3 residues: CASSFQGTGELFF. CDR3 DNA sequence: TGCGCCAGCAGCTTTCAGGGGACCGGGGAGCTGTTTTTT. The chain employs TRBV5-1 and TRBJ2-2; TRBD1 might be the D (6 bases). The CDR3 sequence is 13 residues long. V lost 2 bases, J lost 5 bases, and 7 bases lay in between. Looked up from germline, CDR1 is SGHRS and CDR2 is YFSETQ.

V gene TRBV7-9 combines with J gene TRBJ2-3; D is unclear. V lost 3 bases to trimming and J lost 9 bases, with 10 bases between them. This CDR3 has 12 residues. Germline V gene data show CDR1 as SEHNR and CDR2 as FQNEAQ (reference sequence). The CDR3: CASSFGVRTQYF. The CDR3 coding sequence is TGTGCCAGCAGCTTTGGGGTTCGCACGCAGTATTTT.

DNA for the CDR3: TGTGCCAGCAAAGAGGCTAGCGGGGTGTACAATGAGCAGTTCTTC. It translates to CASKEASGVYNEQFF. The chain has TRBV7-6 and TRBJ2-1, with 9 nucleotides matching TRBD2. The CDR3 spans 15 residues. V was pared by 7 bases and J by 4 bases, with 8 bases of the junction left unmatched. CDR1 is SGHVS and CDR2 is FNYEAQ in the germline V gene.

J is TRBJ2-1 and V is TRBV5-6; 9 bases are a match to TRBD2. This CDR3 is 15 amino acids long. The V and J ends lost 4 bases and 7 bases, in that order; junction bases with no gene match: 9. Germline CDR1 reads SGHDT; CDR2 reads YYEEEE. For the CDR3, the DNA is TGTGCCAGCAGCCGGGCGGGACTAGCAGCTAATGAGCAGTTCTTC. Translated: CASSRAGLAANEQFF.

Remarks on this clone: Other DNA sequences from this sample encode an identical CDR3 as well. V and J are TRBV3-1 (or the pseudogene TRBV3-2) and TRBJ1-6, with 9 bases matching TRBD1. V was clipped by 3 bases and J by 9 bases; unmatched bases: 3. Germline V gene sequence: CDR1 LGHDT, CDR2 YNNKEL (reference sequence). The CDR3 covers 14 residues. CDR3 residues: CASSQGQGGSPLHF. Written as DNA, the CDR3 is TGTGCCAGCAGCCAGGGACAGGGCGGTTCACCCCTCCACTTT.

The J gene is TRBJ2-5, the V gene TRBV9, with D perhaps matching TRBD2 (6 bases). The ends were cut back, 7 bases at V and 5 bases at J, with 12 bases in the middle. Looked up from germline, CDR1 is SGDLS and CDR2 is YYNGEE. The CDR3 is made up of 12 amino acids. The CDR3 nucleotides are TGTGCCAGCTCGCCGGGGAGGGAGACCCAGTACTTC. Its translation: CASSPGRETQYF.

The gene calls are TRBV6-5 and TRBJ1-2; no firm D call. The CDR3 has 13 amino acids. Between the trimmed V and J ends, which lost 11 bases and 6 bases, there was a span of 19 bases. Germline V lookup: CDR1 MNHEY, CDR2 SVGAGI. The CDR3 coding sequence is TGTGCCCTCTGCCAGTCGGAAAGAGATGGCTACACCTTC. Residues: CALCQSERDGYTF.

The chain is built from TRBV7-2 and TRBJ2-7; D unresolved. The ends were cut back, 2 bases at V and 4 bases at J, with 9 bases in the middle. Germline V CDR1 and CDR2: SGHTA, FQGNSA. CDR3 length equals 13 residues. CDR3 DNA: TGTGCCAGCAGCTTACCTGCTAGGTACGAGCAGTACTTC. Translation gives CASSLPARYEQYF.

Here the CDR3 reads CASSLEVRMNEKLFF. The CDR3 DNA sequence: TGTGCCAGCAGCTTAGAAGTCAGGATGAATGAAAAACTGTTTTTT. The chain recombines TRBV7-9 with TRBJ1-4; D remains unclear. In germline, CDR1 is SEHNR, CDR2 FQNEAQ (reference sequence). This CDR3 spans 15 amino acids. V lost 1 base and J lost 5, with 11 bases in between.

This sequence joins TRBV28 and TRBJ2-7; possibly TRBD1 or TRBD2 for D (5 bases each). This CDR3 has 14 amino acids. Per the germline V gene, CDR1 is MDHEN and CDR2 is SYDVKM. Trimming removed 6 bases from V and 7 bases from J, with 19 bases in between. Here the CDR3 DNA reads TGTGCCAGCAGAGTAGGGGTCCGCCGGGAAGAGCAGTACTTC. Protein: CASRVGVRREEQYF.